There are a few counts of the clone carrying this T cell receptor (beta chain). This CDR3 is built from 13 residues. After removal of 1 base from V and 13 bases from J, the junction contained 9 bases not matched to a gene. CDR1 and CDR2 (germline): LGHDT, YNNKEL (reference sequence). A second PCR of 7 to 11 cycles used a sample-barcoded 5' primer and a J-beta primer mix. With 12 random nucleotides, a template-switch adaptor tagged each individual cDNA molecule. TCRdb reprocessed the 5' RACE reads via MiXCR and lists one record per CDR3 protein. The table has 780,000 or so distinct CDR3 sequences, around half seen once. This record belongs to a study of blood T cells in healthy people across ages.

The genes are TRBV3-1 and TRBJ2-5; 7 nucleotides match TRBD1. This receptor was identified in a man aged 80 or over in good health. Sequencing was performed on blood. The CDR3 sequence: CASSQGGEGQVYF. CDR3 DNA sequence: TGTGCCAGCAGCCAAGGAGGGGAAGGACAGGTGTACTTC.